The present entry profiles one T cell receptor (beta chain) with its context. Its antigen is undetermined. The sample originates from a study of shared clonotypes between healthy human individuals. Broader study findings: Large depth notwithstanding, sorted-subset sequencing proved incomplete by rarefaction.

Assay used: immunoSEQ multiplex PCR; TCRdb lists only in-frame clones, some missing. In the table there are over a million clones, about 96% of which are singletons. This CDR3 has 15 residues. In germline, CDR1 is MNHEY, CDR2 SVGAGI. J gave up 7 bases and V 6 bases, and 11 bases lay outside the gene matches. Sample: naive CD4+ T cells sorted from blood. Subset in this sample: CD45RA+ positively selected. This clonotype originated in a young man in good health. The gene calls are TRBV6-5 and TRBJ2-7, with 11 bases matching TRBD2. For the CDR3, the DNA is TGTGCCAGCAGCCGTAGCGGGAGGGCCGTGAGGGAGCAGTACTTC. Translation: CASSRSGRAVREQYF.